This T cell receptor (beta chain) was observed in a study of blood T cell repertoires in COVID-19. On the study more broadly: Sample material is recorded as cDNA or gDNA derived from T cells, B-cell-depleted T cells, or PBMCs.

CDR1 is MNHEY, CDR2 SVGAGI, per germline. The CDR3 totals 13 residues. V lost 7 bases and J lost 4; bases outside the gene matches: 6. The assay was immunoSEQ multiplex PCR, and TCRdb's table has in-frame clones only and misses some. The table records 43,000 or so clones, roughly 89% of them present only once. The J gene is TRBJ2-5, the V gene TRBV6-5, with TRBD1 matching 7 bases. What was sequenced was peripheral blood. The source of this sequence is a man in his 60s with active COVID-19. The CDR3 here is CASIRTGGETQYF. Written as DNA, the CDR3 is TGTGCCAGCATCCGGACAGGAGGAGAGACCCAGTACTTC.